This T cell receptor beta chain appears in the sequencing data of a study of T cells in Graves' hyperthyroidism and ophthalmopathy. Hyperthyroidism patients were newly diagnosed, had disease duration under 2 months, and were aged 18 to 65 years. There are 12 residues in the CDR3. V lost 4 bases and J 6 bases, leaving 13 bases between the germline ends. CDR1 is SQVTM, CDR2 ANQGSEA, per germline. Amplification yielded TCR beta CDR3 regions, with RNA transcripts as the source. TCR CDR3 regions were first amplified by RT-PCR with HTBI primers. TCRdb reprocessed the multiplex PCR reads via MiXCR and lists one record per CDR3 protein. This sample has roughly 250,000 distinct CDR3 sequences, with roughly 14% found just once. This clonotype was recorded at least ten times. Its antigen is unknown. Points from the study as a whole: Most expanded thyroid clonotypes above 0.001 recurred in blood.

Sequences were obtained from blood. This receptor was taken from a woman in her forties with Graves' hyperthyroidism that later progressed to Graves' ophthalmopathy. V is TRBV29-1 and J is TRBJ2-7; D not resolved. CDR3 nucleotide sequence: TGCAGCGTTGGCGGCCCCCCCGCCGAGCAGTACTTC. Amino acid sequence: CSVGGPPAEQYF.